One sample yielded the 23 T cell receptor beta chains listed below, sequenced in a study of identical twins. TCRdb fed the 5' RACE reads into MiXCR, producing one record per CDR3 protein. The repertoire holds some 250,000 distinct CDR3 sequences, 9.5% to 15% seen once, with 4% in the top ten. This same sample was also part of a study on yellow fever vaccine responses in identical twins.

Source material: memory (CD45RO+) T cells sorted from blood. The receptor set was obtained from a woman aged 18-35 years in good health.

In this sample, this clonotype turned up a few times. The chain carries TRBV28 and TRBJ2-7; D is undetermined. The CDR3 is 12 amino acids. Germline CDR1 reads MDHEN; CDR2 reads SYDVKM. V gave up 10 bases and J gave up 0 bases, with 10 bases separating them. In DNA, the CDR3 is TGTGCCACCCAAAGAGACTCCTACGAGCAGTACTTC. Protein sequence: CATQRDSYEQYF. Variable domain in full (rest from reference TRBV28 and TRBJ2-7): DVKVTQSSRYLVKRTGEKVFLECVQDMDHENMFWYRQDPGLGLRLIYFSYDVKMKEKGDIPEGYSVSREKKERFSLILESASTNQTSMYLCATQRDSYEQYFGPGTRLTVT.

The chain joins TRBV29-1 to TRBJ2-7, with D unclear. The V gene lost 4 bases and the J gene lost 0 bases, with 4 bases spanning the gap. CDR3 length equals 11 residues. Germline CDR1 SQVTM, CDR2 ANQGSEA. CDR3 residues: CSVGLSYEQYF. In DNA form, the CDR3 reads TGCAGCGTTGGACTCTCCTACGAGCAGTACTTC.

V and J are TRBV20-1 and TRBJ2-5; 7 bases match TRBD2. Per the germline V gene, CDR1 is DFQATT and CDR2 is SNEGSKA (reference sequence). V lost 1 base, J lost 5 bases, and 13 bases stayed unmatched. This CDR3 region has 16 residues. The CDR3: CSARGASGGVLETQYF. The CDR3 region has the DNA TGCAGTGCTAGAGGGGCTAGTGGGGGGGTTCTGGAGACCCAGTACTTC.

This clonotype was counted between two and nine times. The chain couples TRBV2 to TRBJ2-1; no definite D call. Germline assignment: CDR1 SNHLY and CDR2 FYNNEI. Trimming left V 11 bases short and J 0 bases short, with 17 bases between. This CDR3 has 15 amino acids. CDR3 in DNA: TGTGCCGGCCGACCAGACCGGAGCTCCTACAATGAGCAGTTCTTC. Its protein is CAGRPDRSSYNEQFF.

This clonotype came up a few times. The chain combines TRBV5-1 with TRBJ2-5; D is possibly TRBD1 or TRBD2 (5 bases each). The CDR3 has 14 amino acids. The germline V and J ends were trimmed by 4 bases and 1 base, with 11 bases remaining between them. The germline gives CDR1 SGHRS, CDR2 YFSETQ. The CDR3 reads CASSPRGAQETQYF. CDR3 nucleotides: TGCGCCAGCAGCCCAAGGGGAGCCCAAGAGACCCAGTACTTC.

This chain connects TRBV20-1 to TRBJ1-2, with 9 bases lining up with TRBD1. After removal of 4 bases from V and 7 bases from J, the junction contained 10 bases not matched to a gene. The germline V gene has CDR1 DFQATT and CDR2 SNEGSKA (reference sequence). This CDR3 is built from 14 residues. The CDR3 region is CSATGQGNFGGYTF. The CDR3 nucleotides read TGCAGTGCTACCGGACAGGGGAATTTCGGTGGCTACACCTTC.

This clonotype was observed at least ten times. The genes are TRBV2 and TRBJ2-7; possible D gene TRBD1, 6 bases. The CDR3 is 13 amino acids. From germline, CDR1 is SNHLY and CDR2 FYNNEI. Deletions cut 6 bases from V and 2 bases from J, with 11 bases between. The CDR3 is CASRPTGAYEQYF. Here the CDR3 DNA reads TGTGCCAGCAGACCGACAGGCGCCTACGAGCAGTACTTC.

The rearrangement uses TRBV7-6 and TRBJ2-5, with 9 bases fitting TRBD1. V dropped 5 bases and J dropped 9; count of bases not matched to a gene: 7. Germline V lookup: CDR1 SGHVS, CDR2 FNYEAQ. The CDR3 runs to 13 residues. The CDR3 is CASSPRDREAQYF. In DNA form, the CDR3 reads TGTGCCAGCAGCCCCCGGGACAGGGAAGCCCAGTACTTC.

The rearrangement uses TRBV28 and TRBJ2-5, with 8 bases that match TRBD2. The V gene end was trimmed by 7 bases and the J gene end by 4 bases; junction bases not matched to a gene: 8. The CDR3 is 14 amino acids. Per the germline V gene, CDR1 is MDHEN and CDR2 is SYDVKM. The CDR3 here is CASTLSGGRETQYF. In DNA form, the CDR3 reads TGTGCCAGCACCCTATCGGGGGGGCGAGAGACCCAGTACTTC.

CDR3 nucleotides: TGTGCCAGCAGCCCATGGACTAGCGGGACGGTAGCCAAAAACATTCAGTACTTC. Residues: CASSPWTSGTVAKNIQYF. J is TRBJ2-4 and V is TRBV11-2; 12 bases are a match to TRBD2. Germline CDR1 and CDR2: SGHAT and FQNNGV. The CDR3 covers 18 residues. J was trimmed by 0 bases and V by 5 bases; bases with no gene match: 8.

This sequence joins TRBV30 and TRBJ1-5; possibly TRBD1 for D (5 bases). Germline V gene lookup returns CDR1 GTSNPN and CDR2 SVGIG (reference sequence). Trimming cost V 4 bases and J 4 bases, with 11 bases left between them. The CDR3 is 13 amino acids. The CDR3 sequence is CAWTPGPNQPQHF. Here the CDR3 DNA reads TGTGCCTGGACTCCGGGACCGAATCAGCCCCAGCATTTT.

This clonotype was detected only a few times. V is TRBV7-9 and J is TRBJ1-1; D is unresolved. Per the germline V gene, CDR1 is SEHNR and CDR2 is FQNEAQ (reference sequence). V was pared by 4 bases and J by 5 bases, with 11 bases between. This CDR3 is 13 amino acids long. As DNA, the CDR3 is TGTGCCAGCAGCTCTCCCCCACAGACTGAAGCTTTCTTT. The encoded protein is CASSSPPQTEAFF.

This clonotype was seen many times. CDR3: CASSPSTSSYNEQFF. CDR3 in DNA: TGTGCCAGCAGCCCCAGTACAAGCTCCTACAATGAGCAGTTCTTC. This rearrangement joins TRBV6-1 to TRBJ2-1; D is unresolved. There are 15 residues in the CDR3. Germline V gene lookup returns CDR1 MNHNS and CDR2 SASEGT. V was pared by 6 bases and J by 0 bases, with 12 bases between.

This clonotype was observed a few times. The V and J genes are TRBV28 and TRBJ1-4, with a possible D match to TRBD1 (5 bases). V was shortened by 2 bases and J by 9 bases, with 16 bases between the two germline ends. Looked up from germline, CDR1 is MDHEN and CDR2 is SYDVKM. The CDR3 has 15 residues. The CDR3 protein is CASSLLQGGDKKLFF. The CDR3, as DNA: TGTGCCAGCAGTTTACTCCAGGGCGGGGATAAAAAACTGTTTTTT.

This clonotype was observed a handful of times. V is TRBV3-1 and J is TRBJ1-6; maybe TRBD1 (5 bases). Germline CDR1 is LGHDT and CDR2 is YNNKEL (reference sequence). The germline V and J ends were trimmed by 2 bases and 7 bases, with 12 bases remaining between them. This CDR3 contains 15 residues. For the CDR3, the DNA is TGTGCCAGCAGCCAACCGGGACGGGGAAATTCACCCCTCCACTTT. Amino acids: CASSQPGRGNSPLHF.

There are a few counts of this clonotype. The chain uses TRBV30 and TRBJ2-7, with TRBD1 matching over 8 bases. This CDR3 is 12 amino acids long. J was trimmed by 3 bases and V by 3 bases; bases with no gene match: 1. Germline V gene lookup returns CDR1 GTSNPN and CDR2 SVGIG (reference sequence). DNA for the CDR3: TGTGCCTGGAGCGGACAGGGCTACGAGCAGTACTTC. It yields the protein CAWSGQGYEQYF.

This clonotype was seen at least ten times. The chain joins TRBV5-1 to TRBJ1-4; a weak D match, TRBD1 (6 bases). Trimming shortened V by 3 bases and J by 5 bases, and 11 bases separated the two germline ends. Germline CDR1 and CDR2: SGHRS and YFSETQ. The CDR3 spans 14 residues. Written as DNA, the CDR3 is TGCGCCAGCAGCTACAGGGACCGAAATGAAAAACTGTTTTTT. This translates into CASSYRDRNEKLFF.

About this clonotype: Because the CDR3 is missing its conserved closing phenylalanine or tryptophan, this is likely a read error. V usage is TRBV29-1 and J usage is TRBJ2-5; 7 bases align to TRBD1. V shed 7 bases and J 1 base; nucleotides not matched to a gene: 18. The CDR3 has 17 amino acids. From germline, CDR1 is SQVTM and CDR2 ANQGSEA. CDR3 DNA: TGCAGCGCCCTCATGGGTCAGCCCAGGGGGTTCCAAGAGACCCAGTACTAC. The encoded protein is CSALMGQPRGFQETQYY.

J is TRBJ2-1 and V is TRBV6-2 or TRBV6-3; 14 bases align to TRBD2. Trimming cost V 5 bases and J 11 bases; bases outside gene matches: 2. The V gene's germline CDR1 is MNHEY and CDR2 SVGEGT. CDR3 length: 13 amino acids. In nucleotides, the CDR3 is TGTGCCAGCAGTGGACTAGCGGGAGGCAAGCAGTTCTTC. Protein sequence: CASSGLAGGKQFF.

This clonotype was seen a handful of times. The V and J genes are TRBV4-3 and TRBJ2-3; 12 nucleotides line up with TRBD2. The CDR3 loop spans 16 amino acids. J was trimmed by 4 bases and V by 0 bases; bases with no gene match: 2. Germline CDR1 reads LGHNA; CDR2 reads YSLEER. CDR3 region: CASSQDLAGGSDTQYF. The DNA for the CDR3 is TGCGCCAGCAGCCAAGATCTAGCGGGGGGGTCAGATACGCAGTATTTT.

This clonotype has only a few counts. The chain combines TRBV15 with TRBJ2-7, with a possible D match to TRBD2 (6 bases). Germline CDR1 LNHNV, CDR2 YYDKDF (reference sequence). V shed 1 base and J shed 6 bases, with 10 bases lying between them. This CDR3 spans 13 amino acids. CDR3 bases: TGTGCCACCAGCAGAGTAGGAGGGGCCGAGCAGTACTTC. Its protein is CATSRVGGAEQYF.

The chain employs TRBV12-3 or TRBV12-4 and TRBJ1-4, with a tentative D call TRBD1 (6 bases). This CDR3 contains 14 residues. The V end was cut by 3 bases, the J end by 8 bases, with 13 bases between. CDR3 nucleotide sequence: TGTGCCAGCAGTTTGCCAGGGGCAAAAGAAAAACTGTTTTTT. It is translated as CASSLPGAKEKLFF.

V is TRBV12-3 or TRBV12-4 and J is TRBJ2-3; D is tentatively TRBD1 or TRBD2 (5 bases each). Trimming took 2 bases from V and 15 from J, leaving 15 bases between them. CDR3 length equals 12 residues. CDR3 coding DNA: TGTGCCAGCAGTTTAAGGGACCCGCAGCAATATTTT. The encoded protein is CASSLRDPQQYF.